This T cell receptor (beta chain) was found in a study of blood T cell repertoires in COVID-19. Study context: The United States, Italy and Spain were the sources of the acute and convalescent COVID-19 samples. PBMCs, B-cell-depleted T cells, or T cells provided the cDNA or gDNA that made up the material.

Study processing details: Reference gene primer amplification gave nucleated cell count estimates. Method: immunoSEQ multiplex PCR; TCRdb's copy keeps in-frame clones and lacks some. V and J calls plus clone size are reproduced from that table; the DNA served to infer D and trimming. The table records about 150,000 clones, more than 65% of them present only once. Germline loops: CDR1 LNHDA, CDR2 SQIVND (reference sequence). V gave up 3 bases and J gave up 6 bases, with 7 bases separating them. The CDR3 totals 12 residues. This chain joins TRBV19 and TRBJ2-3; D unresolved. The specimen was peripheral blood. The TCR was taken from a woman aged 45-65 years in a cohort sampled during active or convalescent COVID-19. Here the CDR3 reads CASSIAADTQYF. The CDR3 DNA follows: TGTGCCAGTAGTATCGCAGCGGATACGCAGTATTTT.